This T cell receptor beta chain stems from a study of beta chain features in type 1 diabetes. Study-wide results and caveats: Shorter TCRB CDR3s, moderately but significantly so, were found in Type 1 diabetes patients in all four CD4+ subsets.

TCRB transcripts that were expressed got sequenced, as all of the isolated RNA had been reverse transcribed. Measured with immunoSEQ multiplex PCR; TCRdb has only the in-frame clones, and not every one. The data contain a few hundred thousand clones, approximately 16% of them singletons. Sorted populations all exceeded 95% purity. The V and J ends lost 5 bases and 0 bases respectively, with 17 bases between them. This CDR3 is built from 16 residues. From germline, CDR1 is SEHNR and CDR2 FQNEAQ (reference sequence). Regarding this clone: What it recognizes is unknown.

This clonotype was sampled from a man aged 18 to 29 with type 1 diabetes. Input material: naive CD4+ T cells from blood. The chain carries TRBV7-9 and TRBJ2-7; maybe TRBD1 (5 bases). The CDR3 loop is CASSDLPFRDSYEQYF. DNA for the CDR3: TGTGCCAGCAGCGACCTACCTTTCAGGGACTCCTACGAGCAGTACTTC.